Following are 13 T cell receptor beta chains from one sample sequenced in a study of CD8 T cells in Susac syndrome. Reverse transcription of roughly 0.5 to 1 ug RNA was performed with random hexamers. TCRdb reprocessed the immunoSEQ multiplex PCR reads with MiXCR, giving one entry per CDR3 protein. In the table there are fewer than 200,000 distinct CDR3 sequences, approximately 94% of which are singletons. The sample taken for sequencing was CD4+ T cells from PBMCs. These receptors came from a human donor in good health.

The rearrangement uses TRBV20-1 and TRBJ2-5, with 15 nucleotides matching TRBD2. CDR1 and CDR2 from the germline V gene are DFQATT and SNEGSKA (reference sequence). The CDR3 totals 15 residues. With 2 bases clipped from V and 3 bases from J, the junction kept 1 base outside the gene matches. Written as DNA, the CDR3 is TGCAGTGCTAGACGGACTAGCGGGAGGGAAGAGACCCAGTACTTC. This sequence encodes CSARRTSGREETQYF.

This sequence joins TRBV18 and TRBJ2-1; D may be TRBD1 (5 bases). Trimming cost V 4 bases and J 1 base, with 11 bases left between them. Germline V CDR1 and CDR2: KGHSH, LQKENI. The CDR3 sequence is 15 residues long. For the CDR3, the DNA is TGTGCCAGCTCACGAGTCCCAGGGTCCTACAATGAGCAGTTCTTC. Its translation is CASSRVPGSYNEQFF.

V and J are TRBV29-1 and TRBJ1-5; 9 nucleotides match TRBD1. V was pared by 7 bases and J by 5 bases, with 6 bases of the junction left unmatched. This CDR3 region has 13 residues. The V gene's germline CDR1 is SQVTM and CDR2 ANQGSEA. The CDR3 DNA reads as TGCAGCGCGGGACAGGGAACCGATCAGCCCCAGCATTTT. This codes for CSAGQGTDQPQHF.

Here the CDR3 reads CASSYRGVSTEAFF. The CDR3 DNA reads as TGTGCCAGCAGTTACAGGGGCGTGAGCACTGAAGCTTTCTTT. This sequence joins TRBV27 and TRBJ1-1; TRBD1 matches at 7 bases. The CDR3 consists of 14 residues. With V trimmed by 4 bases and J by 4 bases, 6 bases remained unmatched. Germline CDR1 reads MNHEY; CDR2 reads SMNVEV (reference sequence).

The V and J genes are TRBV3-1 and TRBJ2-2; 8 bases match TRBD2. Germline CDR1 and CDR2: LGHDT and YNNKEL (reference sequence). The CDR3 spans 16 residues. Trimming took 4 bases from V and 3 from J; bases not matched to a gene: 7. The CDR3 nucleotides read TGTGCCAGCAGCCCTGCGGGAGGCCCACACACCGGGGAGCTGTTTTTT. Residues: CASSPAGGPHTGELFF.

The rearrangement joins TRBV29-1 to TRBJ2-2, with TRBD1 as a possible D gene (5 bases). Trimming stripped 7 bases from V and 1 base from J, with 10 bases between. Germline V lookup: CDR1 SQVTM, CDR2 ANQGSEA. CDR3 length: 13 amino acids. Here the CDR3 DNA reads TGCAGCGCTGGACAAATGAACACCGGGGAGCTGTTTTTT. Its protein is CSAGQMNTGELFF.

The CDR3 is CASSQDWDHYGYTF. The CDR3 DNA reads TGCGCCAGCAGCCAAGATTGGGACCACTATGGCTACACCTTC. V and J are TRBV4-3 and TRBJ1-2, with a weak D call TRBD1 (5 bases). This CDR3 is built from 14 residues. The ends were cut back, 0 bases at V and 3 bases at J, with 8 bases in the middle. The germline V gene has CDR1 LGHNA and CDR2 YSLEER.

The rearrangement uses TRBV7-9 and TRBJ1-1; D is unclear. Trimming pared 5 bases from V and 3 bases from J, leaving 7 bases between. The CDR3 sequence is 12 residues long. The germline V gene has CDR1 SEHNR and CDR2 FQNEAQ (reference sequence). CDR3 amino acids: CASSLRYTEAFF. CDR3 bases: TGTGCCAGCAGCCTAAGGTACACTGAAGCTTTCTTT.

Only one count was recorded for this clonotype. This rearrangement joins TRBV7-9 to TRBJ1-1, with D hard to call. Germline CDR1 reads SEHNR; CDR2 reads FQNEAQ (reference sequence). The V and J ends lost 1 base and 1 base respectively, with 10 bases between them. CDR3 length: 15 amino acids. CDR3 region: CASSLGFGENTEAFF. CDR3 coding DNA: TGTGCCAGCAGCTTAGGATTTGGGGAGAACACTGAAGCTTTCTTT. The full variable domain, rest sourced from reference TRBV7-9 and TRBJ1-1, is DTGVSQNPRHKITKRGQNVTFRCDPISEHNRLYWYRQTLGQGPEFLTYFQNEAQLEKSRLLSDRFSAERPKGSFSTLEIQRTEQGDSAMYLCASSLGFGENTEAFFGQGTRLTVV.

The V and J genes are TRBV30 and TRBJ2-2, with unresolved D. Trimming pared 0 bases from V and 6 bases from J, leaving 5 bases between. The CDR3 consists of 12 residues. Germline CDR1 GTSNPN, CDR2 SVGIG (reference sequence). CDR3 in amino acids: CAWSVWAGELFF. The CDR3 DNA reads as TGTGCCTGGAGTGTATGGGCCGGGGAGCTGTTTTTT.

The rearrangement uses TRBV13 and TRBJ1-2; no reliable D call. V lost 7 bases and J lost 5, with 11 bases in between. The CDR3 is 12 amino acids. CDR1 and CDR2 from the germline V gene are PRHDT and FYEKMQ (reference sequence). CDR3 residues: CASTQRVYGYTF. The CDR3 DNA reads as TGTGCCAGCACCCAACGGGTTTATGGCTACACCTTC.

CDR3 region: CAWKPWRERADTQYF. Here the CDR3 DNA reads TGTGCCTGGAAGCCCTGGCGGGAGCGGGCAGATACGCAGTATTTT. The V and J genes are TRBV30 and TRBJ2-3, with 7 bases aligning to TRBD2. Germline V CDR1 and CDR2: GTSNPN, SVGIG (reference sequence). Unmatched junction bases numbered 11, after V lost 4 bases and J lost 4 bases. The CDR3 runs 15 residues.

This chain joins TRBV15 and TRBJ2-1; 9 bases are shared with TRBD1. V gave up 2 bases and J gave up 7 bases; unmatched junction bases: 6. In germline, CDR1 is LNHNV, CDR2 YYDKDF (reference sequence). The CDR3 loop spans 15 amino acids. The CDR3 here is CATSRMDRGGNEQFF. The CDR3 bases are TGTGCCACCAGCAGAATGGACAGGGGAGGGAATGAGCAGTTCTTC.